Following are 13 T cell receptor beta chains from one sample sequenced in a study of shared clonotypes between healthy human individuals. Only in-frame clones appear in the TCRdb table, and some are missing; sequencing was by immunoSEQ multiplex PCR. The data show approximately 740,000 clones, about 74% seen once. Sequencing input: memory CD4+ T cells sorted from blood. Subset noted: CD45RA-negative fraction. These receptors came from a woman aged 25-40 years in good health.

This clone has more than one count but fewer than ten. The gene calls are TRBV4-1 and TRBJ2-7; 13 bases match TRBD2. This CDR3 comprises 18 residues. The germline V gene has CDR1 MGHRA and CDR2 YSYEKL. With 1 base clipped from V and 5 bases from J, the junction kept 11 bases outside the gene matches. This CDR3 reads CASSQVDMGLAGTHEQYF. The CDR3 DNA follows: TGCGCCAGCAGCCAAGTCGATATGGGACTAGCGGGAACACACGAGCAGTACTTC.

The J gene is TRBJ2-6, the V gene TRBV19; D possibly uses TRBD1 or TRBD2 (6 bases each). The CDR3 covers 17 residues. Germline V gene lookup returns CDR1 LNHDA and CDR2 SQIVND (reference sequence). V lost 5 bases and J lost 4, with 18 bases in between. The CDR3 DNA is TGTGCCAGTAGTCCTAGATCAGGGGCGGGAGGGGCCAACGTCCTGACTTTC. As protein: CASSPRSGAGGANVLTF.

This clone was counted ten times or more. J is TRBJ2-7 and V is TRBV7-2, with 9 bases that match TRBD2. Germline V gene data show CDR1 as SGHTA and CDR2 as FQGNSA. J was trimmed by 2 bases and V by 5 bases; bases with no gene match: 10. The CDR3 covers 16 residues. In DNA form, the CDR3 reads TGTGCCAGCAGCCAAGGTGCGGGAGGGAGAGCCTACGAGCAGTACTTC. Its translation is CASSQGAGGRAYEQYF.

The chain employs TRBV6-6 and TRBJ2-7; TRBD2 agrees at 7 bases. The ends lost 5 bases at V and 3 bases at J; junction bases unmatched: 10. This CDR3 spans 15 amino acids. Germline V gene data show CDR1 as MNHNY and CDR2 as SVGAGI (reference sequence). CDR3 nucleotides: TGTGCCAGCAGTCATCAGGAAGCGGGGAACTACGAGCAGTACTTC. Amino acids: CASSHQEAGNYEQYF.

This clone came up once. This rearrangement joins TRBV2 to TRBJ1-2; the D gene is possibly TRBD1 (5 bases). The germline V and J ends were trimmed by 7 bases and 6 bases, with 12 bases remaining between them. This CDR3 has 12 amino acids. Germline CDR1 and CDR2: SNHLY and FYNNEI. The CDR3 DNA sequence: TGTGCCAGCAAAGGACACGCCGATGGCTACACCTTC. The encoded protein is CASKGHADGYTF. Looking up the rest from reference TRBV2 and TRBJ1-2 gives the full variable domain: EPEVTQTPSHQVTQMGQEVILRCVPISNHLYFYWYRQILGQKVEFLVSFYNNEISEKSEIFDDQFSVERPDGSNFTLKIRSTKLEDSAMYFCASKGHADGYTFGSGTRLTVV.

This rearrangement joins TRBV18 to TRBJ2-2; TRBD2 matches 7 bases. The V and J ends lost 11 bases and 1 base, in that order; junction bases with no gene match: 4. The V gene's germline CDR1 is KGHSH and CDR2 LQKENI. This CDR3 is 13 amino acids long. CDR3 residues: CAGRGRNTGELFF. Written as DNA, the CDR3 is TGTGCCGGACGCGGGAGGAACACCGGGGAGCTGTTTTTT.

This sequence joins TRBV7-6 and TRBJ2-3; D gene unclear. This CDR3 is built from 13 residues. V gave up 6 bases and J gave up 5 bases, with 12 bases separating them. Germline CDR1 reads SGHVS; CDR2 reads FNYEAQ. Written as DNA, the CDR3 is TGTGCCAGCAGTTGGGGAACGGAAGATACGCAGTATTTT. Protein: CASSWGTEDTQYF. The complete variable domain, with remaining parts taken from reference TRBV7-6 and TRBJ2-3, reads GAGVSQSPRYKVTKRGQDVALRCDPISGHVSLYWYRQALGQGPEFLTYFNYEAQQDKSGLPNDRFSAERPEGSISTLTIQRTEQRDSAMYRCASSWGTEDTQYFGPGTRLTVL.

In its sample, this clone was seen many times. The V and J genes are TRBV2 and TRBJ1-1; D remains unclear. CDR3 length: 13 residues. V was trimmed by 7 bases and J by 3 bases, leaving 12 bases between them. Germline-derived CDR1 and CDR2 are SNHLY and FYNNEI. For the CDR3, the DNA is TGTGCCAGCACCCAGGACGGTTACACTGAAGCTTTCTTT. This sequence encodes CASTQDGYTEAFF.

The chain joins TRBV11-1 to TRBJ2-3; no clear D gene. In germline, CDR1 is SGHAT, CDR2 FQDESV (reference sequence). This CDR3 is 14 amino acids long. The germline V and J ends were trimmed by 7 bases and 4 bases, with 15 bases remaining between them. CDR3 protein: CASTRVGSADTQYF. In DNA form, the CDR3 reads TGTGCCAGCACCCGAGTTGGGTCGGCAGATACGCAGTATTTT.

The genes are TRBV2 and TRBJ2-1; no clear D. CDR1 is SNHLY and CDR2 is FYNNEI in the germline V gene. Deletions cut 8 bases from V and 8 bases from J, with 13 bases between. The CDR3 has 12 amino acids. The CDR3: CASCLGSDEQFF. DNA for the CDR3: TGTGCCAGCTGCTTAGGGTCAGATGAGCAGTTCTTC.

In this sample, this clone turned up a few times. The same CDR3 arises from other DNA sequences in this sample as well. The chain employs TRBV19 and TRBJ2-2, with 9 bases aligning to TRBD1. This CDR3 contains 16 residues. CDR1 is LNHDA and CDR2 is SQIVND in the germline V gene (reference sequence). V shed 1 base, J shed 5 bases, and the junction held 5 bases outside the gene matches. In nucleotides, the CDR3 is TGTGCCAGTAGTATAGCTGCCGGACAGGGGACCGGGGAGCTGTTTTTT. Amino acid sequence: CASSIAAGQGTGELFF.

The V and J genes are TRBV6-5 and TRBJ1-1; D remains unclear. The CDR3 sequence is 14 residues long. Germline CDR1 MNHEY, CDR2 SVGAGI. Trimming took 0 bases from V and 10 from J, leaving 15 bases between them. CDR3 bases: TGTGCCAGCAGTTACTCAGGGTCGGTTCTAGGAGCTTTCTTT. Residues: CASSYSGSVLGAFF.

This clone was found a few times. J is TRBJ2-2 and V is TRBV11-3; D uncertain. V was trimmed by 3 bases and J by 5 bases, leaving 7 bases between them. CDR3 length equals 13 residues. Germline V gene sequence: CDR1 SGHNT, CDR2 YENEEA. CDR3 loop: CASSFTETGELFF. CDR3 in DNA: TGTGCCAGCAGCTTCACAGAAACCGGGGAGCTGTTTTTT.